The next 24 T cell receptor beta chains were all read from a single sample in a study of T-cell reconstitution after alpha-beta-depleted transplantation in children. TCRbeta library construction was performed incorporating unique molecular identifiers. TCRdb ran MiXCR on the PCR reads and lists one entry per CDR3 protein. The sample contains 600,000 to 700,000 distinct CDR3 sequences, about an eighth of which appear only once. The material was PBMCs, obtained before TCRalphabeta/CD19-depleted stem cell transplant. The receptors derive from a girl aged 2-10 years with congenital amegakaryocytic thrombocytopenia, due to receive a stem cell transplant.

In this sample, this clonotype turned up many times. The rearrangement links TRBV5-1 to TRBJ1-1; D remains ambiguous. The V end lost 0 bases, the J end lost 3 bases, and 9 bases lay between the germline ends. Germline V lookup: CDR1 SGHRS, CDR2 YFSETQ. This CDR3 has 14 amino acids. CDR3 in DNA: TGCGCCAGCAGCTTGGAAGCGGGGTACACTGAAGCTTTCTTT. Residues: CASSLEAGYTEAFF.

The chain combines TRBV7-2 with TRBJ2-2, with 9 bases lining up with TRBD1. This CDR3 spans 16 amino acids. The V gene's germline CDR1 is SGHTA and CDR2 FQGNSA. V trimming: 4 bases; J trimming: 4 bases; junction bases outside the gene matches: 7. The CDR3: CASSSGQGIVTGELFF. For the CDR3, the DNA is TGTGCCAGCAGCTCCGGACAGGGGATTGTCACCGGGGAGCTGTTTTTT.

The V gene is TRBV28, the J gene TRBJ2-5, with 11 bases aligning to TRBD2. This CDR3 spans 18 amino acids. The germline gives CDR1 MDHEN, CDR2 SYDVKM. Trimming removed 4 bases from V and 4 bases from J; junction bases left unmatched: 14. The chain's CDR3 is CASSSNQGLAAWAETQYF. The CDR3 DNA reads TGTGCCAGCAGTTCCAACCAGGGACTAGCGGCCTGGGCAGAGACCCAGTACTTC.

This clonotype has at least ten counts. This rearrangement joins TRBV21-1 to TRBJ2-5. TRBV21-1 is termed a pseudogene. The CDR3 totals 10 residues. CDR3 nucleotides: TGTGCCAGCAAGCCGGAGACCCAGTACTTC. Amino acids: CASKPETQYF.

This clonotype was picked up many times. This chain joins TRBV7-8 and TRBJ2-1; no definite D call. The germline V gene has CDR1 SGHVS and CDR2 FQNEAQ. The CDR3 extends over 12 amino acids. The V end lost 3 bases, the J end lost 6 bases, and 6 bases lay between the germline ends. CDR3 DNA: TGTGCCAGCAGCTTCTTCATCAATGAGCAGTTCTTC. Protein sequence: CASSFFINEQFF.

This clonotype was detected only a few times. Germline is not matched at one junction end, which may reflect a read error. The CDR3 here is CASSNRDRGYKQYF. The DNA of the CDR3 is TGTGCCAGCAGCAACCGGGACAGGGGCTACAAGCAGTACTTC. V and J are TRBV12-3 or TRBV12-4 and TRBJ2-7; 10 positions agree with TRBD1. The CDR3 consists of 14 residues.

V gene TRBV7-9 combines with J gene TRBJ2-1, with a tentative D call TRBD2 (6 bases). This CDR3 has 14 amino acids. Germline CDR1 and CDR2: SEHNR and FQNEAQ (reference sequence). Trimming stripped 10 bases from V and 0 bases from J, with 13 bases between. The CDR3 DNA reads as TGTGCCACCCGGCGGGAAAGCTCCTACAATGAGCAGTTCTTC. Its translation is CATRRESSYNEQFF.

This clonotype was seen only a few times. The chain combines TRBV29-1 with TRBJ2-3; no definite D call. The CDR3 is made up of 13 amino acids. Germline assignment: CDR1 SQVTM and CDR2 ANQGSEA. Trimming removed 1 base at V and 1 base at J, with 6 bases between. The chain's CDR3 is CSVEVVGTDTQYF. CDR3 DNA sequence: TGCAGCGTTGAAGTGGTTGGCACAGATACGCAGTATTTT.

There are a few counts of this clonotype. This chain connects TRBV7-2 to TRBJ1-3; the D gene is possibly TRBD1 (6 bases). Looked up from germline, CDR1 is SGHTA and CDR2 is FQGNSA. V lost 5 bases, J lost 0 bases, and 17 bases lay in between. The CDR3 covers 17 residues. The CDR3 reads CASSRGAGAFSGNTIYF. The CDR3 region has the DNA TGTGCCAGCAGCCGAGGGGCGGGGGCGTTCTCTGGAAACACCATATATTTT.

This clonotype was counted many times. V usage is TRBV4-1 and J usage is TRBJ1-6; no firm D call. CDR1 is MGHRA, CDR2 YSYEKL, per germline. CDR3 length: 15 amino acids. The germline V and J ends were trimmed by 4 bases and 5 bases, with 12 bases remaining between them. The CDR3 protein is CASSRVRVNNSPLHF. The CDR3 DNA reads TGCGCCAGCAGCCGTGTGCGGGTGAATAATTCACCCCTCCACTTT.

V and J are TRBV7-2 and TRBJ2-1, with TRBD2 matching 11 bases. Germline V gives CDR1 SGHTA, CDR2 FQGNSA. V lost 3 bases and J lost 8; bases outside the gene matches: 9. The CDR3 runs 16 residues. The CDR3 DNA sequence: TGTGCCAGCAGCTTGGGTAGCGGGAGGGGTTGGCATGAGCAGTTCTTC. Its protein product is CASSLGSGRGWHEQFF.

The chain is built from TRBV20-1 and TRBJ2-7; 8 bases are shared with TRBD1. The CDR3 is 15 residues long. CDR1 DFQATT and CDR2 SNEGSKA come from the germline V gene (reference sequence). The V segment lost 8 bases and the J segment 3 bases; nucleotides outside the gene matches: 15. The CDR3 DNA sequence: TGCAGTACTCAGGGCGGTCCGGGACAGGACTACGAGCAGTACTTC. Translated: CSTQGGPGQDYEQYF.

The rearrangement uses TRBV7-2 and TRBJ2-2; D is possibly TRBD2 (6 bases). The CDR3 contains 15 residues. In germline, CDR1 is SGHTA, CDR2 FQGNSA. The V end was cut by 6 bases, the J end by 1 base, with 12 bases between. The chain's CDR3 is CASRSLAGNTGELFF. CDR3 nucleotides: TGTGCCAGCAGGTCACTAGCTGGGAACACCGGGGAGCTGTTTTTT.

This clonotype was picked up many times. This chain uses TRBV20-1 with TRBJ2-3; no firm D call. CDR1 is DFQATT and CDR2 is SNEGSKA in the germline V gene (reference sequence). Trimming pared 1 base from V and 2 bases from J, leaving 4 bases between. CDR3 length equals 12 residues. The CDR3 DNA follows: TGCAGTGCTAGAGCGGTCACAGATACGCAGTATTTT. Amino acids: CSARAVTDTQYF.

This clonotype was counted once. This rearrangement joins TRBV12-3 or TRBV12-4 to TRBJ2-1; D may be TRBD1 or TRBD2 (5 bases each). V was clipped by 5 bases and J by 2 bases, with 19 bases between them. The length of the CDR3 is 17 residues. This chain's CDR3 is CASSPNPGTNPYNEQFF. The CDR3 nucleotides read TGTGCCAGCAGTCCCAATCCCGGGACCAACCCCTACAATGAGCAGTTCTTC.

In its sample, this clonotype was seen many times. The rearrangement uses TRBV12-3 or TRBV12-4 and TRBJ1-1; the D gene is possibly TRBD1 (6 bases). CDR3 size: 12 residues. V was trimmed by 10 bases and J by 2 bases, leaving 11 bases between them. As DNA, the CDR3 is TGTGCCACCTCGGGGGCTAACACTGAAGCTTTCTTT. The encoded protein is CATSGANTEAFF.

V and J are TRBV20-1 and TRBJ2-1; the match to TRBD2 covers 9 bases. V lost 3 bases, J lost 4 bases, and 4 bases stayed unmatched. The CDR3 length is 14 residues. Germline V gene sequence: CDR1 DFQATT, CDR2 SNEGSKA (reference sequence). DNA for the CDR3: TGCAGTGCTAGTGGCGGGAGGGTTTACAATGAGCAGTTCTTC. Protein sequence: CSASGGRVYNEQFF.

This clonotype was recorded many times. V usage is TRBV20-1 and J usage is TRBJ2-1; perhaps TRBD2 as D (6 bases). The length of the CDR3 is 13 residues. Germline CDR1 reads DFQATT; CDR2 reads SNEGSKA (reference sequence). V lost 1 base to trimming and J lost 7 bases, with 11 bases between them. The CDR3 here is CSARVRGFNEQFF. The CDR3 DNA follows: TGCAGTGCTAGAGTCCGGGGGTTTAATGAGCAGTTCTTC.

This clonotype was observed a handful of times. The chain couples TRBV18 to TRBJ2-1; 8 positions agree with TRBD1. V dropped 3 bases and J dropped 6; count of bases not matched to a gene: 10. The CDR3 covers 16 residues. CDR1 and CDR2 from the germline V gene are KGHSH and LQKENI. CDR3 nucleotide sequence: TGTGCCAGCTCACCTGGTCTCGGACAGGGATTCAATGAGCAGTTCTTC. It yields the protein CASSPGLGQGFNEQFF.

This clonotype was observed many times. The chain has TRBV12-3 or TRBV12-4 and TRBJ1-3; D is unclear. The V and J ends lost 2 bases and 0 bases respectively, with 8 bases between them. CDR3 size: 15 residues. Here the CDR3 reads CASSLRGPSGNTIYF. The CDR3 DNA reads TGTGCCAGCAGTTTACGAGGACCCTCTGGAAACACCATATATTTT.

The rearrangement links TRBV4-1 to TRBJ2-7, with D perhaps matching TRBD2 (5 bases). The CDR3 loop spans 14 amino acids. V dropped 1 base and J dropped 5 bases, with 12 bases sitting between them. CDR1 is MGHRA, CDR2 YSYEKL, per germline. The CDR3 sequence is CASSQAGSDDEQYF. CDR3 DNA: TGCGCCAGCAGCCAAGCGGGAAGTGACGACGAGCAGTACTTC.

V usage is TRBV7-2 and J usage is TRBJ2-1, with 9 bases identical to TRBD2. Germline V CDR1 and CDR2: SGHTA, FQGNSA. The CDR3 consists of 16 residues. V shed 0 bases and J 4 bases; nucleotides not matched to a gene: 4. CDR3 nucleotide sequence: TGTGCCAGCAGCTTAGCTAGCGGGGGATCGTACAATGAGCAGTTCTTC. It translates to CASSLASGGSYNEQFF.

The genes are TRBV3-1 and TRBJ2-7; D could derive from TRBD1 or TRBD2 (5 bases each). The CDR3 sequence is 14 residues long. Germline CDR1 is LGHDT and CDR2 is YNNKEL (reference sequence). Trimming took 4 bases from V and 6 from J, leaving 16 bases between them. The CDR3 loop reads CASSRDGYPSEQYF. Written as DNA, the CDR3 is TGTGCCAGCAGCCGGGACGGCTATCCCTCCGAGCAGTACTTC.

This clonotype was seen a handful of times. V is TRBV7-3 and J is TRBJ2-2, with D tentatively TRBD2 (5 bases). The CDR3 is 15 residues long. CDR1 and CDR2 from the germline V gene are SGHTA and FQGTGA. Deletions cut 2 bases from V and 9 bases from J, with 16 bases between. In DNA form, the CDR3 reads TGTGCCAGCAGCTTATACACTAGATCCCCGCGGGAGCTGTTTTTT. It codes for CASSLYTRSPRELFF.